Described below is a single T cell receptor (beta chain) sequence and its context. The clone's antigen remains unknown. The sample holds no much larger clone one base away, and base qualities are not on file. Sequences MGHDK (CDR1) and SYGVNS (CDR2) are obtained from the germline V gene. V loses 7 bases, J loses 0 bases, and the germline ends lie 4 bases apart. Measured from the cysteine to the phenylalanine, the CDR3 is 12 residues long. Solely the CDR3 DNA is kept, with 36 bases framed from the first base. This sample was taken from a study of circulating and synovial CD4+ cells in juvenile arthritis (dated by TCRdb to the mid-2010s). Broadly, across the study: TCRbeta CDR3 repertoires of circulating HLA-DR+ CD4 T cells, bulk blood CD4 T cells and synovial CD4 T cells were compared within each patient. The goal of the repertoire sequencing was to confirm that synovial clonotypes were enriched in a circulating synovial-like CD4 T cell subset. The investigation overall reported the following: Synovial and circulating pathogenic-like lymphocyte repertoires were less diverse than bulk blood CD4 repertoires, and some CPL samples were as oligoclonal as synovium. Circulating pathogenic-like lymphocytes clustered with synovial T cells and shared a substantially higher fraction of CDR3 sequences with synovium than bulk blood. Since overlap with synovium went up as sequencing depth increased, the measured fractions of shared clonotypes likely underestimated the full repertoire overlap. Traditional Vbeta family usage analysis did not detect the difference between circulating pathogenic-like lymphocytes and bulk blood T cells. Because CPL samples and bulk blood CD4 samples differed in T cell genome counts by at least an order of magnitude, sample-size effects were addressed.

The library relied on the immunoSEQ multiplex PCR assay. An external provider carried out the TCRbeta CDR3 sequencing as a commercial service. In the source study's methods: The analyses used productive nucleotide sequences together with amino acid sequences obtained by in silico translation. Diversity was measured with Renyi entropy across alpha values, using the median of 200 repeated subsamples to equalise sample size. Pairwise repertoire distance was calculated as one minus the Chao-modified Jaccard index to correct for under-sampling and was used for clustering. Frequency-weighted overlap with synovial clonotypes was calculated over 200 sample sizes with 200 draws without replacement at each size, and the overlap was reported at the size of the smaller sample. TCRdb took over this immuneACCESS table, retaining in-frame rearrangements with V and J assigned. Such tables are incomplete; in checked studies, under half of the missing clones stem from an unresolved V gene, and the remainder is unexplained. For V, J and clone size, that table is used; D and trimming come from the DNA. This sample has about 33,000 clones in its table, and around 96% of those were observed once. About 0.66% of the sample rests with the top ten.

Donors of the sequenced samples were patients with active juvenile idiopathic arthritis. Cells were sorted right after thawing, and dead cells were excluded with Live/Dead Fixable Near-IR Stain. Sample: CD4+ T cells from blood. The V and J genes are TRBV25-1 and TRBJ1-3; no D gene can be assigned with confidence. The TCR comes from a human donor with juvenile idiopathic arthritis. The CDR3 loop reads CASINSGNTIYF. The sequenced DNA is TGTGCCAGCATCAACTCTGGAAACACCATATATTTT.